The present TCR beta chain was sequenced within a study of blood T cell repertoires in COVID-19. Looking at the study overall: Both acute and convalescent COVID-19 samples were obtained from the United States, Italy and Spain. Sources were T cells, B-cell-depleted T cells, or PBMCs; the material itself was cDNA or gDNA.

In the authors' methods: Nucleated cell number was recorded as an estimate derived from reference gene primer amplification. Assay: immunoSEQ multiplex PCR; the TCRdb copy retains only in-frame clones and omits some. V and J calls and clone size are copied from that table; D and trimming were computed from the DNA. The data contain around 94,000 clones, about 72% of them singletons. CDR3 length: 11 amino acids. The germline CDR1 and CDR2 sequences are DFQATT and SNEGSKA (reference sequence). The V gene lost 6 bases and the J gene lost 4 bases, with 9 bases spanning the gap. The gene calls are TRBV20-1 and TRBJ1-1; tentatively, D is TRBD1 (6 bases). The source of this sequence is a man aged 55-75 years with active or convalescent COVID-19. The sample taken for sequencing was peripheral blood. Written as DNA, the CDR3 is TGCAGTGCGGCAGGGGTCACTGAAGCTTTCTTT. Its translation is CSAAGVTEAFF.